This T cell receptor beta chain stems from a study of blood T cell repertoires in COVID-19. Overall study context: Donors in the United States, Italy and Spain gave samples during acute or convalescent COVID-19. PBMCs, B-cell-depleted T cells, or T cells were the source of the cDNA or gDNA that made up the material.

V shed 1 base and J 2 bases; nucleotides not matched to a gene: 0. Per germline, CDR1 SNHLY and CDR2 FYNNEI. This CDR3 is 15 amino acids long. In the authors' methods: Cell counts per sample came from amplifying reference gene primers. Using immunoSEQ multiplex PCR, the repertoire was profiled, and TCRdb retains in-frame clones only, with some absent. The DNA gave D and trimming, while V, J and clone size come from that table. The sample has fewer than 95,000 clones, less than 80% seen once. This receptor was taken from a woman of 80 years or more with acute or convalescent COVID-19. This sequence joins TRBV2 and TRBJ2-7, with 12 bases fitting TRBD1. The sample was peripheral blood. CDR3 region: CASSEGDRGPYEQYF. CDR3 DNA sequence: TGTGCCAGCAGTGAAGGGGACAGGGGGCCCTACGAGCAGTACTTC. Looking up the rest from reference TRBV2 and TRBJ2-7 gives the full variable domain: EPEVTQTPSHQVTQMGQEVILRCVPISNHLYFYWYRQILGQKVEFLVSFYNNEISEKSEIFDDQFSVERPDGSNFTLKIRSTKLEDSAMYFCASSEGDRGPYEQYFGPGTRLTVT.